This T cell receptor beta chain was captured by sequencing in a study of blood T cell repertoires in COVID-19. About the research overall: Acute-phase and convalescent COVID-19 samples originated in the United States, Italy and Spain. T cells, B-cell-depleted T cells, or PBMCs provided the cDNA or gDNA that served as material.

The CDR3 covers 16 residues. Looked up from germline, CDR1 is SGHVS and CDR2 is FQNEAQ. V shed 4 bases, J shed 1 base, and the junction held 3 bases outside the gene matches. Original processing notes: Amplified reference gene primers provided the basis for estimating nucleated cell counts. This table comes from immunoSEQ multiplex PCR, and its TCRdb copy is limited to in-frame clones, with some not included. That table gives V, J and clone size, and the DNA gave D and trimming. This sample has over 200,000 clones; around 90% occur once, and the top ten carry 0.65% to 0.8%. The sequence was obtained from a human donor in a cohort sampled during active COVID-19. The chain is built from TRBV7-8 and TRBJ2-5; 13 nucleotides agree with TRBD2. The sample taken for sequencing was peripheral blood. CDR3 in DNA: TGTGCCAGCAGCTCCGGACTAGCGGGGGTCCAAGAGACCCAGTACTTC. Translating gives CASSSGLAGVQETQYF.